Sequencing of this T cell receptor (beta chain) was carried out in a study of cytotoxic CD8 clonotypes in ibrutinib-treated CLL. The CDR3 consists of 21 residues. This clone was counted ten times or more. TCRdb keeps only in-frame clones here, not all; method: immunoSEQ multiplex PCR. The table records about 130,000 clones, 60% to 85% of them present only once. V gene TRBV12-1 combines with J gene TRBJ2-2; the table names TRBD1, a call not compared with the DNA. TRBV12-1 is noted as a pseudogene. The sequencing used PBMCs, collected after 24 months of ibrutinib treatment. The receptor's source is a human donor with chronic lymphocytic leukemia. CDR3 bases: TGTGCCAGCAGCCCCCTAATTGTTGTGGGGACAGGGGGCTTGTACACCGGGGAGCTGTTTTTT. Encoded protein: CASSPLIVVGTGGLYTGELFF.